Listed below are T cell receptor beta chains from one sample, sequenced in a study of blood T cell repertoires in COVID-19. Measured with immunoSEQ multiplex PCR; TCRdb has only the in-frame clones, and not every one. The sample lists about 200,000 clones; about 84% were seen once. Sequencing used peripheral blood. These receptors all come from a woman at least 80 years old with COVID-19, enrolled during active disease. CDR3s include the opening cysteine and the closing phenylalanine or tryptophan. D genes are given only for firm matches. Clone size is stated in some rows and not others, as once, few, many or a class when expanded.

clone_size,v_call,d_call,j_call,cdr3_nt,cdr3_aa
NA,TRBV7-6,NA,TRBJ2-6,TGTGCCAGCAGTCCAGGTTTCTCTGGGGCCAACGTCCTGACTTTC,CASSPGFSGANVLTF
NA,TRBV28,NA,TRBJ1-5,TGTGCTATGAGCAGGGCGGACAATCAGCCCCAGCATTTT,CAMSRADNQPQHF
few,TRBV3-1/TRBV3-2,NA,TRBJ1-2,TGTGCCAGCAGCCAAGGCACAGCCACGGGGGGCTACACCTTC,CASSQGTATGGYTF
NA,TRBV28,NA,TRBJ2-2,TGTGCCAGCAGTTTATCCCACGGGGAGCTGTTTTTT,CASSLSHGELFF
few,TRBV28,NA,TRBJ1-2,TGTGCCAGCAGTTTGAGGGACTATGGCTACACCTTC,CASSLRDYGYTF
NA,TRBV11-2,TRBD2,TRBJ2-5,TGTGCCAGCAGCTTAGTAGGTAGCGGGTACGAGACCCAGTACTTC,CASSLVGSGYETQYF
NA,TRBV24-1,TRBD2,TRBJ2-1,TGTGCCACAGGGACTAGCGCTTACAATGAGCAGTTCTTC,CATGTSAYNEQFF
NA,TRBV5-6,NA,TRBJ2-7,TGTGCCAGCAGCTTGTTCAGTACCTACGAGCAGTACTTC,CASSLFSTYEQYF
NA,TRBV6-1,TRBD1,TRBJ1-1,TGTGCCAGCAGTGAATTGACAGGGAGAAAGAACACTGAAGCTTTCTTT,CASSELTGRKNTEAFF
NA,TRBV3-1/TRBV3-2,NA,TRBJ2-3,TGTGCCAGCAGCCAAGATCCGGGACAGGGGGGGACTAGCGGCACAGATACGCAGTATTTT,CASSQDPGQGGTSGTDTQYF
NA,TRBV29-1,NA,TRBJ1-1,TGCAGCGTTGAAGGACTGAGGAACACTGAAGCTTTCTTT,CSVEGLRNTEAFF
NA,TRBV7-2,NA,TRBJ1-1,TGTGCCAGCAGCTATTTGGGAGGAGGGAACACTGAAGCTTTCTTT,CASSYLGGGNTEAFF
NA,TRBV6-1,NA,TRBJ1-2,TGTGCCAGCAGTGAAGGACAGACCCAGGCCTATGGCTACACCTTC,CASSEGQTQAYGYTF
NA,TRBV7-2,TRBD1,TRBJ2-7,TGTGCCAGCAGCCCTGCGGGACAGGGGTTCGAGCAGTACTTC,CASSPAGQGFEQYF
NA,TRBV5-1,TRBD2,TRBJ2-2,TGCGCCAGCAGCGCCAGACTAGCGTCCGGGGAGCTGTTTTTT,CASSARLASGELFF
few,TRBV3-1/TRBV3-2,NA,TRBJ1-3,TGTGCCAGCAGCCAGCGGGGGTTTGGAAACACCATATATTTT,CASSQRGFGNTIYF
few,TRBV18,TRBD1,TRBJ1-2,TGTGCCAGCTCACCACCCCCGGACAGGGGGAATGGCTACACCTTC,CASSPPPDRGNGYTF
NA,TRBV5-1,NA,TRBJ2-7,TGCGCCAGCAAAGAGACCGGGGGCAGGGGGGAGCAGTACTTC,CASKETGGRGEQYF
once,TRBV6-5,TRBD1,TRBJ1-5,TGTGCCACCAAGAACTCCCAGGGGGTAAATCAGCCCCAGCATTTT,CATKNSQGVNQPQHF
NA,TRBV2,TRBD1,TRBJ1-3,TGTGCCGGACGACAGGGGACAGCTGGAAACACCATATATTTT,CAGRQGTAGNTIYF
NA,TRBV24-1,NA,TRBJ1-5,TGTGCCACCAGTGAAGCGGGGGGGGATCAGCCCCAGCATTTT,CATSEAGGDQPQHF
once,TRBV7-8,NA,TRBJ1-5,TGTGCCAGCAGCCCAGAGACAGAGAACAATCAGCCCCAGCATTTT,CASSPETENNQPQHF
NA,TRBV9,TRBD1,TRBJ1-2,TGTGCCAGCAGCGTCGACAGGGGGGATGGCTACACCTTC,CASSVDRGDGYTF
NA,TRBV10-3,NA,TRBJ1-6,TGTGCCATCAGTGAGGCCGGACAACGAAATTCACCCCTCCACTTT,CAISEAGQRNSPLHF
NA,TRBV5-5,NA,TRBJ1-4,TGTGCCAGCAGCTTGGCGGGGTCGACTAATGAAAAACTGTTTTTT,CASSLAGSTNEKLFF
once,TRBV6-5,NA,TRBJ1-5,TGTGCCAGCAGTACAGTCGGTCAGCCCCAGCATTTT,CASSTVGQPQHF
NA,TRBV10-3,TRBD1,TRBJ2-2,TGTGCCATAAAAAGCGACAGGGGAGACACCGGGGAGCTGTTTTTT,CAIKSDRGDTGELFF
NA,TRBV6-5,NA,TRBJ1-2,TGTGCCAGCAGCGCCCGGGAGTTCTATGGCTACACCTTC,CASSAREFYGYTF
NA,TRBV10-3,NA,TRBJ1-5,TGTGCCATCAGGGAGGGAGGCAATCAGCCCCAGCATTTT,CAIREGGNQPQHF
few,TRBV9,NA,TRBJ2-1,TGTGCCAGCAGCGTAGAAGCCCCGTTCTACAATGAGCAGTTCTTC,CASSVEAPFYNEQFF